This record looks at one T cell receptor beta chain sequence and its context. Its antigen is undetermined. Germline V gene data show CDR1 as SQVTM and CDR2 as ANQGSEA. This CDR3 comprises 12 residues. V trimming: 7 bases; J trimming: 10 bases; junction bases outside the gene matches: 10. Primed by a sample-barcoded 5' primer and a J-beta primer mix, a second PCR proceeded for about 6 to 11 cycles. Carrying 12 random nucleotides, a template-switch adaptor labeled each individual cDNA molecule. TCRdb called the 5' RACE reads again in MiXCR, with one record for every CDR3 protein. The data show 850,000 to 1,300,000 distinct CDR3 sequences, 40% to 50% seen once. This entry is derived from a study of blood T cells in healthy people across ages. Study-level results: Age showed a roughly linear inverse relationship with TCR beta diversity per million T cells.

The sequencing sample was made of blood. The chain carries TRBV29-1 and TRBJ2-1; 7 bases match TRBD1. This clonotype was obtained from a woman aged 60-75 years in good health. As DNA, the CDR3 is TGCAGCGCCAGCCACAGGGGCGGAGAGCAGTTCTTC. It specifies CSASHRGGEQFF.